The entry below gives a single TCR beta chain sequence along with its context. The target antigen is unknown. The CDR3 covers 15 residues. Germline assignment: CDR1 MRHNA and CDR2 SNTAGT. V shed 2 bases, J shed 3 bases, and the junction held 5 bases outside the gene matches. TCRdb analysed the 5' RACE reads with MiXCR anew, one entry per CDR3 protein. The repertoire consists of around 150,000 distinct CDR3 sequences, with under 55% occurring once and the leading ten covering 12% to 15%. This record belongs to a study of CD8 T cells in ankylosing spondylitis. Overall study results and limits: Clones linked to the disease showed a CD8+ phenotype. They occurred at relatively low frequencies in peripheral blood. Matched synovial fluid from ankylosing spondylitis patients was reported to be enriched for disease-linked clones. It appeared that ankylosing spondylitis blood was characterized by a TCR beta motif of roughly 8 highly homologous variants. Prior work had noted some motif variants in reactive arthritis blood and synovial fluid.

Material: synovial fluid, either unsorted or a sorted T cell fraction (not recorded which). This receptor was taken from a male donor with ankylosing spondylitis. The J gene is TRBJ2-3, the V gene TRBV6-4, with 7 bases identical to TRBD2. This CDR3 is CASSDGAGSTDTQYF. Written as DNA, the CDR3 is TGTGCCAGCAGTGACGGAGCGGGAAGTACAGATACGCAGTATTTT.